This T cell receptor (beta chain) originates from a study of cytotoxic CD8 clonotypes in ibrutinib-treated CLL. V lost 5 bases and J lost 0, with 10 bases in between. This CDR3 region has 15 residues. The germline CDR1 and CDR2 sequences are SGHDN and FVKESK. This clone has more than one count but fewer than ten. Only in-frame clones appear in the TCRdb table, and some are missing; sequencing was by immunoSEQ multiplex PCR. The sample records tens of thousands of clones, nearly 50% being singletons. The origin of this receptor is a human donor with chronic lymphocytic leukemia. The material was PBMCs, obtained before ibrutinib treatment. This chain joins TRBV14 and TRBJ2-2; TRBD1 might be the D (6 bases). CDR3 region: CASSTGQTNTGELFF. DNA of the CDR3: TGTGCCAGCAGCACAGGACAGACGAACACCGGGGAGCTGTTTTTT.